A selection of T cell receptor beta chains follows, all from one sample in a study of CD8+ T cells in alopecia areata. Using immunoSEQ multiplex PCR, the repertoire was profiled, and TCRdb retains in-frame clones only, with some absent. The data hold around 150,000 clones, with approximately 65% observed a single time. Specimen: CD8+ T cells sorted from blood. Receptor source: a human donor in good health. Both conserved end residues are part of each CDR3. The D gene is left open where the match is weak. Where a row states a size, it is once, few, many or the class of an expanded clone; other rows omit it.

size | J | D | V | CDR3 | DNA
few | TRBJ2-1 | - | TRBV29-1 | CSVVGGNEQFF | TGCAGCGTTGTGGGAGGAAATGAGCAGTTCTTC
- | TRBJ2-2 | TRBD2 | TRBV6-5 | CASSGTSGNTGELFF | TGTGCCAGCAGTGGGACTAGCGGGAACACCGGGGAGCTGTTTTTT
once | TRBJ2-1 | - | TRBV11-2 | CASSPAGYNEQFF | TGTGCCAGCAGCCCAGCGGGTTACAATGAGCAGTTCTTC
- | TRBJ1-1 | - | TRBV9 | CASSVAGATEAFF | TGTGCCAGCAGCGTGGCGGGGGCCACTGAAGCTTTCTTT
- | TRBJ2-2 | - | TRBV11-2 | CASSLGTGELFF | TGTGCCAGCAGCTTAGGGACCGGGGAGCTGTTTTTT
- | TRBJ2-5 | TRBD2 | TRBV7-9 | CASSLPSGLAGQETQYF | TGTGCCAGCAGCCTACCCTCGGGACTAGCGGGACAAGAGACCCAGTACTTC
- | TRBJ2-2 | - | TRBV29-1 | CSAPEAGELFF | TGCAGCGCCCCCGAGGCCGGGGAGCTGTTTTTT
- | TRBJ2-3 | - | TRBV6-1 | CASSEAGLASTDTQYF | TGTGCCAGCAGTGAAGCTGGACTGGCTAGCACAGATACGCAGTATTTT
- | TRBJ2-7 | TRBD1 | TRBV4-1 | CASSGLVGTEAYEQYF | TGCGCCAGCAGCGGATTGGTGGGGACAGAAGCCTACGAGCAGTACTTC
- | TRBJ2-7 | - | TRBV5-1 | CASRVTDEQYF | TGCGCCAGCCGGGTAACGGACGAGCAGTACTTC
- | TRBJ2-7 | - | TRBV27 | CASSTGTYEQYF | TGTGCCAGCTCGACGGGTACCTACGAGCAGTACTTC
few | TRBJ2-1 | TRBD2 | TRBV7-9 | CARGGTTYNEQFF | TGTGCCAGGGGCGGGACTACCTACAATGAGCAGTTCTTC
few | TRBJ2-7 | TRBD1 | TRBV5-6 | CASSYGTEGAVYYF | TGTGCCAGCAGCTACGGGACAGAGGGCGCCGTTTATTACTTC
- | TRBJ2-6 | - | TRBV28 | CASSPGVAGANVLTF | TGTGCCAGCAGTCCGGGGGTAGCTGGGGCCAACGTCCTGACTTTC